This is a list of T cell receptor beta chains from one sample in a study of shared clonotypes between healthy human individuals. Data came from immunoSEQ multiplex PCR; TCRdb stores just in-frame clones and leaves some out. The data show around 610,000 clones, with approximately 96% seen just once and less than 0.13% held by the top ten. Sequencing was done on a sample of naive CD8+ T cells sorted from blood. The receptors were sampled from a woman aged 25 to 39 in good health. CDR3s leave out the opening cysteine and the closing phenylalanine or tryptophan. D genes are given only for firm matches. A clone size is listed for some rows: how often the clone was seen (once, few, many), or a class if it is expanded.

j_call	clone_size	v_call	d_call	cdr3_aa
TRBJ2-7	-	TRBV5-6	-	ASSGGRDTPYRSYEQY
TRBJ1-4	-	TRBV19	TRBD1	ASSDPGQSNEKLF
TRBJ2-5	-	TRBV5-1	-	ASNPSVGETQY
TRBJ2-5	-	TRBV9	TRBD1	ASSGGTGRPETQY
TRBJ2-7	-	TRBV27	TRBD1	ASRTGLGEQY
TRBJ2-3	-	TRBV6-1	TRBD2	ASSELAGEGLGTDTQY
TRBJ2-3	-	TRBV27	TRBD2	ASSLRNGGDTQY
TRBJ2-3	-	TRBV28	TRBD2	ASSSGTSGRATQY
TRBJ1-3	-	TRBV4-1	-	ASTRVRNTIY
TRBJ2-7	-	TRBV7-9	TRBD2	ASSSTSSGRAYEQY
TRBJ2-1	once	TRBV28	TRBD2	ASSWGKREFYNEQF
TRBJ1-2	-	TRBV5-5	-	ASSYKSVYGYT
TRBJ2-6	-	TRBV28	TRBD1	ASSRTGGFGANVLT
TRBJ2-5	-	TRBV6-5	-	ASREDLGRQETQY
TRBJ2-7	-	TRBV10-1	-	ASSEAVSYEQY
TRBJ2-1	-	TRBV9	-	ASSRLDEQF
-	-	TRBV9	-	ASSTTGLSTYEQY
TRBJ1-1	-	TRBV28	-	ASSFGPFGTEAF
TRBJ1-1	-	TRBV27	TRBD1	ASRETGVITEAF
TRBJ2-5	-	TRBV2	TRBD2	ASSDLSGAQETQY
TRBJ2-2	-	TRBV28	-	ASSLEGGNTGELF
TRBJ2-1	-	TRBV4-1	-	ASSQDGGSYNEQF
TRBJ2-7	-	TRBV27	-	ASRDTLYEQY
TRBJ1-2	-	TRBV11-2	-	ASSLERDTYGYT
TRBJ2-1	-	TRBV28	TRBD1	ASSSSETGSWPTSHNEQF
TRBJ1-1	-	TRBV15	-	ATQERGNTEAF
TRBJ1-5	-	TRBV23-1	-	ASSQFKIDSNQPQH
TRBJ2-7	-	TRBV28	TRBD2	ASSQAGSSYEQY
TRBJ1-2	-	TRBV4-2	-	ASSQAVGGDYYGYT
TRBJ1-1	-	TRBV25-1	-	ASSEQGHTEAF
TRBJ1-1	-	TRBV9	-	ASSVAPAGLTEAF
TRBJ2-3	-	TRBV28	TRBD2	ASSLLAGGSTDTQY
TRBJ2-7	-	TRBV6-5	-	ASRIDSTGSYEQY
TRBJ2-7	once	TRBV19	TRBD1	ASSIWDRAHEQY
TRBJ1-4	-	TRBV6-1	-	ASRTNEKLF
TRBJ2-1	-	TRBV14	-	ASSWDYNEQF
TRBJ2-7	-	TRBV27	-	ASSLFEGYEQY
TRBJ1-1	-	TRBV29-1	TRBD1	SVWTGKNTEAF
TRBJ2-2	few	TRBV7-7	-	ASSLDRTGELF
TRBJ2-3	-	TRBV7-8	TRBD1	ASSPWTGSTDTQY
TRBJ1-4	-	TRBV7-9	TRBD1	ASSQNSGGAEEKLF
TRBJ1-6	-	TRBV5-4	-	ASSPEGISPLH
TRBJ1-5	-	TRBV5-6	-	ASSLGGGGQPQH
TRBJ2-7	-	TRBV7-9	-	ASSYTDPYEQY
TRBJ2-7	-	TRBV19	-	ASSMRSTAPYEQY
TRBJ2-1	-	TRBV6-4	TRBD2	ASSEGAGGNEQF
TRBJ2-7	-	TRBV18	TRBD2	ASSPTTSRSYEQY
TRBJ1-2	-	TRBV5-4	-	ASSLVPGGYT
TRBJ1-1	-	TRBV5-8	-	ASSLLGEFTEAF
TRBJ1-1	once	TRBV9	-	ASSVGVVTEAF
TRBJ2-7	-	TRBV30	-	AWSVGRGYEQY
-	-	TRBV28	-	ASSWGRRDSYEQY
-	-	TRBV5-4	-	ASSLLPAAYEQY
TRBJ2-5	-	TRBV5-6	TRBD2	ASSLAGGILETQY
-	-	TRBV7-9	-	ASSLTDGAYEQY
-	once	TRBV28	TRBD2	ASSFGGENYEQY
TRBJ2-3	-	TRBV6-1	TRBD2	ASSVGSGYGGEQY